This paragraph reports one T cell receptor (beta chain). The antigen is undetermined. Quantitative 5'-RACE with molecular barcodes was used to make the TCR beta libraries. One entry per CDR3 protein, called by TCRdb with MiXCR from the 5' RACE reads. The table includes approximately 300,000 distinct CDR3 sequences, 8% detected once. CDR1 ENHRY and CDR2 SYGVKD come from the germline V gene. V was clipped by 4 bases and J by 7 bases; unmatched bases: 5. This CDR3 is built from 13 residues. This sample is part of a study of CD8 T cells in ankylosing spondylitis. Points from the study as a whole: Past research had described some motif variants in reactive arthritis synovial fluid and blood. Within peripheral blood, clones linked to disease were CD8+ and relatively rare. Researchers reportedly found disease-linked clones significantly enriched in matched ankylosing spondylitis synovial fluid. Characteristic, it appeared, of ankylosing spondylitis blood was a TCR beta motif of roughly eight highly homologous variants.

Sequencing was performed on blood, either unsorted or a sorted T cell fraction (not recorded which). V and J are TRBV10-3 and TRBJ1-1; 8 bases line up with TRBD1. This TCR derives from a male donor with ankylosing spondylitis. Here the CDR3 reads CAISGMGQVEAFF. The CDR3 DNA reads TGTGCCATCAGTGGAATGGGACAGGTTGAAGCTTTCTTT.